This TCR beta chain was retrieved from a study of CD8 T cells in Susac syndrome. Regarding the study as a whole: Acknowledgment was made by the study that its TCR sequencing and HLA analysis involved a relatively small number of individuals.

With respect to this clonotype: Its antigen is not known.

After extraction with the RNeasy kit, roughly 0.5 to 1 ug of the RNA was reverse transcribed using random hexamers. TCRdb used MiXCR to reprocess the immunoSEQ multiplex PCR reads, holding one entry per CDR3 protein. The repertoire holds approximately 180,000 distinct CDR3 sequences, with more than 90% as singletons. This sequence was found in a human donor with multiple sclerosis. Source material: CD4+ T cells from PBMCs.

This CDR3 is CASSQRGTGGTDTQYF. The CDR3 DNA is TGTGCCAGCAGTCAGAGGGGCACAGGGGGGACAGATACGCAGTATTTT. The V and J genes are TRBV3-1 and TRBJ2-3; TRBD1 agrees at 8 bases. V shed 6 bases, J shed 3 bases, and the junction held 11 bases outside the gene matches. In germline, CDR1 is LGHDT, CDR2 YNNKEL (reference sequence). This CDR3 comprises 16 residues.